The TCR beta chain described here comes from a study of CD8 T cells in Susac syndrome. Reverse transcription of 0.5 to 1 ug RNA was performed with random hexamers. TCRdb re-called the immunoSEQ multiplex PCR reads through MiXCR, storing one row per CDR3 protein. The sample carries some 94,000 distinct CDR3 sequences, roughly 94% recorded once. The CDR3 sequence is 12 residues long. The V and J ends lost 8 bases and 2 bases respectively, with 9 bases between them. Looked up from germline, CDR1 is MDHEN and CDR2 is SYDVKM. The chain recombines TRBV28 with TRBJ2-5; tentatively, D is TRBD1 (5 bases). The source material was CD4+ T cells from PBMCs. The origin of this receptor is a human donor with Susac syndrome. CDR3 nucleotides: TGTGCCAGCCCAGGGCTTCAAGAGACCCAGTACTTC. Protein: CASPGLQETQYF.